The clone carrying this T cell receptor (beta chain) was observed at least ten times. Its specificity is not known. HTBI primers from iRepertoire and Arm-PCR of CDR3 regions yielded the TCR beta libraries. TCRdb recomputed calls from the multiplex PCR reads with MiXCR, one row per CDR3 protein. Counted here are 510,000 or so distinct CDR3 sequences, more than 10% occurring once; the ten biggest clones make up 8.9%. This sample's time point: newly diagnosed GD, antithyroid drugs for less than 3 months. Scientists built the TCR library using RNA that was extracted from PBMCs. This specimen comes from a study of regulatory T cells in long-lasting Graves disease. This CDR3 is built from 15 residues. V lost 5 bases to trimming and J lost 4 bases; unmatched junction nucleotides: 7. The germline V gene has CDR1 LNHDA and CDR2 SQIVND (reference sequence). Regarding the study as a whole: Persistent patients had a count of shared public clonotypes (roughly 2,500) that exceeded that of new patients (around 910).

The same data also went into a second study, on T cells in Graves' hyperthyroidism and ophthalmopathy. This second study notes: HTBI primers were employed in a first-round RT-PCR of the TCR CDR3.

The rearrangement uses TRBV19 and TRBJ2-1; 8 nucleotides align to TRBD1. This receptor was obtained from a woman in her twenties or thirties with Graves disease. Source: peripheral blood mononuclear cells (PBMCs), taken at new diagnosis, from a patient treated with antithyroid drugs. The CDR3 is CASSATGVRYNEQFF. CDR3 nucleotide sequence: TGTGCCAGTAGTGCGACAGGGGTCAGGTACAATGAGCAGTTCTTC.